Each of the 16 T cell receptor beta chains below was sequenced from the same sample in a study of technical replicates of blood from a handful of donors (dated 2017 in TCRdb). Library construction relied on the immunoSEQ multiplex PCR assay. Imported from immuneACCESS, the table was reduced by TCRdb to in-frame sequences with V and J called. These copies leave out some clones; in studies compared against another copy, an unresolved V gene accounts for under half, and the cause of the remainder is not known. In this sample the table shows approximately 75,000 clones, around four fifths of which occur a single time. The ten largest clones take up around 4% of the sample. The sample taken for sequencing was PBMCs. These receptors were collected from a human donor in good health. Some clones in this sample may be carry-over from other donors' samples.

This clone was picked up a small number of times. The CDR3 coding sequence is TGTGCCAGCAGCGTAGGTCCGGGGTCGGATGGCTACACCTTC. It translates to CASSVGPGSDGYTF. The V gene is TRBV9, the J gene TRBJ1-2; the D is unclear. The CDR3 runs 14 residues. V was pared by 0 bases and J by 6 bases, with 12 bases between. Germline V gene data show CDR1 as SGDLS and CDR2 as YYNGEE.

The chain combines TRBV7-9 with TRBJ1-1, with 8 bases that match TRBD1. With V trimmed by 1 base and J by 5 bases, 6 bases remained unmatched. The germline V gene has CDR1 SEHNR and CDR2 FQNEAQ (reference sequence). The CDR3 length is 15 residues. The CDR3 bases are TGTGCCAGCAGCTTAGGACAGGGGATAGGGACTGAAGCTTTCTTT. Its protein product is CASSLGQGIGTEAFF.

V gene TRBV4-1 combines with J gene TRBJ2-4, with D tentatively TRBD2 (5 bases). Germline values: CDR1 MGHRA, CDR2 YSYEKL. V lost 3 bases to trimming and J lost 0 bases, with 12 bases between them. The CDR3 length is 16 residues. DNA of the CDR3: TGCGCCAGCAGCCAGCCCGGACGGGAAGCCAAAAACATTCAGTACTTC. This encodes CASSQPGREAKNIQYF.

The genes are TRBV5-6 and TRBJ2-1, with 10 bases that match TRBD2. The CDR3 totals 17 residues. V gave up 4 bases and J gave up 4 bases; unmatched junction bases: 11. The germline V gene has CDR1 SGHDT and CDR2 YYEEEE. The CDR3 protein is CASSPLSGRARYNEQFF. In DNA, the CDR3 is TGTGCCAGCAGCCCCTTGAGCGGGAGGGCCAGGTACAATGAGCAGTTCTTC. Looking up the rest from reference TRBV5-6 and TRBJ2-1 gives the full variable domain: DAGVTQSPTHLIKTRGQQVTLRCSPKSGHDTVSWYQQALGQGPQFIFQYYEEEERQRGNFPDRFSGHQFPNYSSELNVNALLLGDSALYLCASSPLSGRARYNEQFFGPGTRLTVL.

The chain couples TRBV5-1 to TRBJ2-1; a possible D gene is TRBD1 (6 bases). V was pared by 0 bases and J by 6 bases, with 13 bases between. The CDR3 consists of 15 residues. Germline lookup yields CDR1 SGHRS and CDR2 YFSETQ. CDR3 nucleotides: TGCGCCAGCAGCTTGGACCCAGGGGTTTTCAATGAGCAGTTCTTC. This encodes CASSLDPGVFNEQFF. Looking up the rest from reference TRBV5-1 and TRBJ2-1 gives the full variable domain: KAGVTQTPRYLIKTRGQQVTLSCSPISGHRSVSWYQQTPGQGLQFLFEYFSETQRNKGNFPGRFSGRQFSNSRSEMNVSTLELGDSALYLCASSLDPGVFNEQFFGPGTRLTVL.

V gene TRBV7-2 combines with J gene TRBJ1-5; D might be TRBD1 (5 bases). Germline V CDR1 and CDR2: SGHTA, FQGNSA. V lost 4 bases and J lost 7, with 11 bases in between. The CDR3 contains 13 residues. CDR3 protein: CASSSGGGQPQHF. The CDR3 coding sequence is TGTGCCAGCAGCTCGGGGGGTGGGCAGCCCCAGCATTTT.

The rearrangement uses TRBV6-1 and TRBJ2-1; 11 positions agree with TRBD2. The CDR3 covers 15 residues. CDR1 and CDR2 from the germline V gene are MNHNS and SASEGT. The V segment lost 9 bases and the J segment 0 bases; nucleotides outside the gene matches: 4. The chain's CDR3 is CASSGGESSYNEQFF. The CDR3 DNA reads as TGTGCCAGTAGCGGGGGGGAAAGCTCCTACAATGAGCAGTTCTTC.

The CDR3 sequence: CASSETDRRYQPQHF. The CDR3 DNA is TGTGCCAGCAGTGAAACGGACAGGAGATATCAGCCCCAGCATTTT. The J gene is TRBJ1-5, the V gene TRBV6-1, with 7 bases fitting TRBD1. J gave up 5 bases and V 2 bases, and 6 bases lay outside the gene matches. The CDR3 is made up of 15 amino acids. CDR1 and CDR2 from the germline V gene are MNHNS and SASEGT.

The chain is built from TRBV29-1 and TRBJ2-7; 8 nucleotides align to TRBD2. The CDR3 has 14 residues. The germline V gene has CDR1 SQVTM and CDR2 ANQGSEA. V shed 1 base and J 0 bases; nucleotides not matched to a gene: 2. The CDR3 DNA is TGCAGCGTTGAAGTCCGGGGGGGCTCCTACGAGCAGTACTTC. Translating gives CSVEVRGGSYEQYF.

The gene calls are TRBV4-3 and TRBJ2-3; D is ambiguous. V lost 5 bases, J lost 2 bases, and 5 bases lay in between. The CDR3 spans 12 residues. Germline values: CDR1 LGHNA, CDR2 YSLEER. The CDR3 sequence: CASSYYTDTQYF. CDR3 bases: TGCGCCAGCAGCTACTACACAGATACGCAGTATTTT.

V is TRBV6-4 and J is TRBJ2-3; possibly TRBD2 for D (6 bases). V was pared by 2 bases and J by 2 bases, with 11 bases between. Looked up from germline, CDR1 is MRHNA and CDR2 is SNTAGT. The CDR3 covers 15 residues. The CDR3 bases are TGTGCCAGCAGTGACGCCGGACTACCCACAGATACGCAGTATTTT. Translating gives CASSDAGLPTDTQYF.

The rearrangement links TRBV9 to TRBJ2-3, with D tentatively TRBD2 (5 bases). V shed 0 bases and J shed 8 bases, with 16 bases lying between them. Per germline, CDR1 SGDLS and CDR2 YYNGEE. CDR3 size: 15 residues. The CDR3 is CASSVAIEFGGTQYF. DNA of the CDR3: TGTGCCAGCAGCGTAGCTATTGAATTCGGAGGTACGCAGTATTTT.

V usage is TRBV30 and J usage is TRBJ1-2, with D tentatively TRBD1 (5 bases). The CDR3 spans 14 residues. The germline CDR1 and CDR2 sequences are GTSNPN and SVGIG (reference sequence). V was trimmed by 4 bases and J by 5 bases, leaving 17 bases between them. CDR3 bases: TGTGCCTGGACCCGGCGGTCAGGGAATTATGGCTACACCTTC. Its translation: CAWTRRSGNYGYTF. The variable domain in full, completed from reference TRBV30 and TRBJ1-2, reads SQTIHQWPATLVQPVGSPLSLECTVEGTSNPNLYWYRQAAGRGLQLLFYSVGIGQISSEVPQNLSASRPQDRQFILSSKKLLLSDSGFYLCAWTRRSGNYGYTFGSGTRLTVV.

V is TRBV5-4 and J is TRBJ2-2, with 10 bases that match TRBD1. This CDR3 is built from 15 residues. CDR1 is SGHNT, CDR2 YYREEE, per germline (reference sequence). Germline trimming cut 5 bases from V and 5 bases from J; bases unmatched to any gene: 6. The chain's CDR3 is CASRTGTGDTGELFF. In nucleotides, the CDR3 is TGTGCCAGCAGAACCGGGACAGGGGATACCGGGGAGCTGTTTTTT.

This clone was seen a single time. The J gene is TRBJ1-4, the V gene TRBV30, with TRBD1 matching over 11 bases. The CDR3 is made up of 14 amino acids. Germline CDR1 reads GTSNPN; CDR2 reads SVGIG (reference sequence). J gave up 8 bases and V 3 bases, and 5 bases lay outside the gene matches. The CDR3 DNA reads TGTGCCTGGAGCGCCGGGACAGGGGGAGAAAAACTGTTTTTT. Amino acid sequence: CAWSAGTGGEKLFF.

The CDR3 region is CASSPTGESSYEQYF. The CDR3 DNA reads TGTGCCAGTAGTCCTACAGGCGAAAGCTCCTACGAGCAGTACTTC. This chain uses TRBV19 with TRBJ2-7, with D perhaps TRBD1 (5 bases). Trimming took off 5 bases at V and 0 bases at J, with 14 bases between the two ends. This CDR3 has 15 amino acids. The V gene's germline CDR1 is LNHDA and CDR2 SQIVND (reference sequence).